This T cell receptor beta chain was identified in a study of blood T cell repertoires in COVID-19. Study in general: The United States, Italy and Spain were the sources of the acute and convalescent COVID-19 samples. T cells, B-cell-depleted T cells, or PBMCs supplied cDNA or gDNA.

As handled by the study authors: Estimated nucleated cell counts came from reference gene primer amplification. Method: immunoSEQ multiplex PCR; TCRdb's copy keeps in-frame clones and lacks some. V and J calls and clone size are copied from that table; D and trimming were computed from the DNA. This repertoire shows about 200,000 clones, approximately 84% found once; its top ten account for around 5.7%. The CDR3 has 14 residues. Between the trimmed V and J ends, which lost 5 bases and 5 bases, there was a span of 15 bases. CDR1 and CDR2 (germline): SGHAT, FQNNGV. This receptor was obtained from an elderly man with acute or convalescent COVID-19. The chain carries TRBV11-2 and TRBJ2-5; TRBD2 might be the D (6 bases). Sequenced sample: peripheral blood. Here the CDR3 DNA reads TGTGCCAGCAGCCCAGTCGGAGGGAGGGAGACCCAGTACTTC. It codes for CASSPVGGRETQYF.